The clone carrying this TCR beta chain was seen more than once but under ten times. Its antigen is undetermined. With molecular barcodes, quantitative 5'-RACE was used to make the TCR beta libraries. One entry per CDR3 protein, called by TCRdb with MiXCR from the 5' RACE reads. The sample lists about 540,000 distinct CDR3 sequences; 9.5% to 15% were seen once. These data belong to a study of CD8 T cells in ankylosing spondylitis. Study conclusions and caveats: Earlier studies detected some motif variants in reactive arthritis synovial fluid and blood. The disease-linked clones had a CD8+ phenotype and low blood frequencies. Ankylosing spondylitis blood appeared to be characterized by a TCR beta motif of about eight highly homologous variants.

Germline V gene sequence: CDR1 SNHLY, CDR2 FYNNEI. J lost 6 bases, V lost 6 bases, and 6 bases had no gene match. This CDR3 has 15 amino acids. The sequence was obtained from a male donor with ankylosing spondylitis. This chain uses TRBV2 with TRBJ2-2; 11 bases map to TRBD2. Sequencing input: blood, either unsorted or a sorted T cell fraction (not recorded which). The CDR3 protein is CASRSTSGTSGELFF. CDR3 bases: TGTGCCAGCAGGTCGACTAGCGGGACTTCCGGGGAGCTGTTTTTT.